One sample yielded the 23 T cell receptor beta chains listed below, sequenced in a study of blood T cell repertoires in COVID-19. Libraries were prepared by immunoSEQ multiplex PCR; TCRdb keeps only in-frame clonotypes and omits some of them. This repertoire shows around 160,000 clones, 85% to 90% found once; its top ten account for over 2%. The sequencing input was peripheral blood. These receptors were taken from a human donor in a cohort sampled during active COVID-19.

The chain uses TRBV11-3 and TRBJ1-1, with D unclear. Trimming took off 1 base at V and 1 base at J, with 7 bases between the two ends. The CDR3 is 14 amino acids. The germline CDR1 and CDR2 sequences are SGHNT and YENEEA. The CDR3 nucleotides read TGTGCCAGCAGCTTAGGTCCGGGGAACACTGAAGCTTTCTTT. Amino acids: CASSLGPGNTEAFF.

The chain joins TRBV5-1 to TRBJ2-1; D gene ambiguous. Trimming took 2 bases from V and 0 from J, leaving 9 bases between them. The V gene's germline CDR1 is SGHRS and CDR2 YFSETQ. The CDR3 has 15 residues. The DNA of the CDR3 is TGCGCCAGCAGCTTTAAGCCTAGCTCCTACAATGAGCAGTTCTTC. Residues: CASSFKPSSYNEQFF.

The chain links TRBV11-3 to TRBJ2-5; possible D gene TRBD2, 5 bases. V dropped 9 bases and J dropped 2 bases, with 22 bases sitting between them. Germline loops: CDR1 SGHNT, CDR2 YENEEA. The CDR3 loop spans 16 amino acids. CDR3 sequence (DNA): TGTGCCAGGACTCACCCCTCGGGGAGCGCGCAAGAGACCCAGTACTTC. Its translation is CARTHPSGSAQETQYF.

The gene calls are TRBV14 and TRBJ1-4, with 9 positions matching TRBD1. J lost 8 bases, V lost 4 bases, and 5 bases had no gene match. This CDR3 has 14 residues. The germline V gene encodes CDR1 SGHDN and CDR2 FVKESK. The chain's CDR3 is CASSRDRVGEKLFF. CDR3 coding DNA: TGTGCCAGCAGCCGGGACAGGGTTGGCGAAAAACTGTTTTTT.

The J gene is TRBJ1-1, the V gene TRBV10-3; 7 nucleotides match TRBD1. There are 14 residues in the CDR3. Germline V lookup: CDR1 ENHRY, CDR2 SYGVKD. Trimming removed 10 bases from V and 1 base from J; junction bases left unmatched: 9. CDR3 sequence: CATKFDRENTEAFF. The DNA for the CDR3 is TGTGCCACCAAATTTGACAGGGAGAACACTGAAGCTTTCTTT.

The V call is TRBV2, the J call TRBJ2-1, with 10 bases lining up with TRBD2. The germline V gene has CDR1 SNHLY and CDR2 FYNNEI. Losses at the gene ends were 5 bases for V and 6 bases for J; bases not matched to a gene: 4. CDR3 length: 14 amino acids. CDR3 DNA: TGTGCCAGCAGTAGGCAGCGGGGGGGCAATGAGCAGTTCTTC. Protein: CASSRQRGGNEQFF.

As to this clone: Sequence at one end of the junction differs from germline and may be a read error. V usage is TRBV6-5 and J usage is TRBJ1-6; 7 positions match TRBD1. The CDR3 contains 15 residues. CDR1 and CDR2 from the germline V gene are MNHEY and SVGAGI. The CDR3, as DNA: TGTGCCAGCAGTAACTCGACAGGGTCGTGGTCACCCCTCCACTTT. Translating it yields CASSNSTGSWSPLHF.

This clone was recorded a few times. This chain connects TRBV21-1 to TRBJ2-5; the D call TRBD2 from the table was never checked on the DNA. TRBV21-1 is reported as a pseudogene. The CDR3 runs to 16 residues. CDR3 residues: CASSKDFFGQRETQYF. The DNA for the CDR3 is TGTGCCAGCAGCAAAGACTTCTTCGGCCAGCGAGAGACCCAGTACTTC.

The CDR3 bases are TGTGCCAGCAGCCTAAGTTCCGGGGCAGGGGGCTATGGCTACACCTTC. Its protein is CASSLSSGAGGYGYTF. The V and J genes are TRBV3-1 (or the pseudogene TRBV3-2) and TRBJ1-2; 7 nucleotides match TRBD1. Germline assignment: CDR1 LGHDT and CDR2 YNNKEL (reference sequence). After removal of 4 bases from V and 4 bases from J, the junction contained 12 bases not matched to a gene. The CDR3 sequence is 16 residues long.

V usage is TRBV6-2 or TRBV6-3 and J usage is TRBJ2-7; 15 bases align to TRBD2. This CDR3 has 19 amino acids. J gave up 0 bases and V 4 bases, and 10 bases lay outside the gene matches. Germline V gene sequence: CDR1 MNHEY, CDR2 SVGEGT. DNA of the CDR3: TGTGCCAGCAGTTCTGGACTAGCGGGAGGGCCACCGAGCTCCTACGAGCAGTACTTC. This sequence encodes CASSSGLAGGPPSSYEQYF.

The CDR3 nucleotides read TGTGCCAGCAGTCCAGACAGGGGGTATAATTCACCCCTCCACTTT. Its protein product is CASSPDRGYNSPLHF. V usage is TRBV6-6 and J usage is TRBJ1-6, with 9 bases aligning to TRBD1. Losses at the gene ends were 5 bases for V and 4 bases for J; bases not matched to a gene: 3. Per the germline V gene, CDR1 is MNHNY and CDR2 is SVGAGI (reference sequence). The CDR3 runs to 15 residues.

CDR3 protein: CASSYYPGRDTGELFF. The DNA of the CDR3 is TGTGCCAGCAGTTACTACCCGGGTCGGGATACCGGGGAGCTGTTTTTT. The rearrangement uses TRBV6-2 or TRBV6-3 and TRBJ2-2; tentative D call: TRBD2 (5 bases). This CDR3 is 16 amino acids long. Trimming cost V 1 base and J 5 bases, with 14 bases left between them. CDR1 and CDR2 (germline): MNHEY, SVGEGT.

This rearrangement joins TRBV25-1 to TRBJ2-3; perhaps TRBD2 as D (7 bases). V was pared by 3 bases and J by 1 base, with 14 bases between. From germline, CDR1 is MGHDK and CDR2 SYGVNS. The CDR3 length is 16 residues. CDR3 protein: CASSDVGGRGTDTQYF. For the CDR3, the DNA is TGTGCCAGCAGTGATGTCGGGGGGCGCGGCACAGATACGCAGTATTTT.

This chain connects TRBV5-1 to TRBJ2-5; perhaps TRBD2 as D (6 bases). Looked up from germline, CDR1 is SGHRS and CDR2 is YFSETQ. V lost 0 bases and J lost 2, with 14 bases in between. This CDR3 contains 16 residues. The CDR3 DNA reads as TGCGCCAGCAGCTTGGTAGGACTACATAAGCAAGAGACCCAGTACTTC. Protein sequence: CASSLVGLHKQETQYF.

The V gene is TRBV28, the J gene TRBJ2-7; the match to TRBD2 covers 10 bases. V was pared by 5 bases and J by 1 base, with 20 bases of the junction left unmatched. Germline assignment: CDR1 MDHEN and CDR2 SYDVKM. This CDR3 region has 20 residues. CDR3 nucleotides: TGTGCCAGCAGTACCCGAATTCCCACTAGCGGGGCTCTTTATTCCTACGAGCAGTACTTC. Its protein is CASSTRIPTSGALYSYEQYF.

The chain links TRBV7-9 to TRBJ2-5, with TRBD2 identical over 15 bases. Looked up from germline, CDR1 is SEHNR and CDR2 is FQNEAQ (reference sequence). Unmatched junction bases numbered 3, after V lost 1 base and J lost 0 bases. This CDR3 comprises 18 residues. The CDR3 loop reads CASSLGRTSGRDQETQYF. The CDR3 DNA reads TGTGCCAGCAGCTTAGGAAGGACTAGCGGGAGGGACCAAGAGACCCAGTACTTC.

This clone came up once. The chain recombines TRBV6-2 or TRBV6-3 with TRBJ2-1; TRBD2 matches at 14 bases. The CDR3 sequence is 19 residues long. V shed 6 bases and J 0 bases; nucleotides not matched to a gene: 10. Germline loops: CDR1 MNHEY, CDR2 SVGEGT. CDR3 amino acids: CASSFHGLAGGSSYNEQFF. The CDR3 DNA reads as TGTGCCAGCAGCTTCCATGGACTAGCGGGAGGTTCCTCCTACAATGAGCAGTTCTTC.

The chain combines TRBV5-1 with TRBJ1-1; D gene unclear. CDR1 is SGHRS and CDR2 is YFSETQ in the germline V gene. This CDR3 has 13 amino acids. V dropped 0 bases and J dropped 1 base, with 4 bases sitting between them. The CDR3 sequence: CASSLAGNTEAFF. The CDR3 region has the DNA TGCGCCAGCAGCTTGGCAGGGAACACTGAAGCTTTCTTT.

The genes are TRBV4-2 and TRBJ1-5, with 7 bases fitting TRBD1. V was pared by 2 bases and J by 2 bases, with 0 bases of the junction left unmatched. This CDR3 contains 14 residues. Germline values: CDR1 LGHNA, CDR2 YNFKEQ. The CDR3 reads CASSQTGGNQPQHF. The DNA of the CDR3 is TGTGCCAGCAGCCAAACAGGGGGCAATCAGCCCCAGCATTTT.

The rearrangement links TRBV19 to TRBJ1-1, with D uncertain. V lost 3 bases and J lost 2, with 13 bases in between. The CDR3 is made up of 15 amino acids. Germline lookup yields CDR1 LNHDA and CDR2 SQIVND (reference sequence). The CDR3 region has the DNA TGTGCCAGTAGTATCTCCGGCGGTGGAAACACTGAAGCTTTCTTT. It yields the protein CASSISGGGNTEAFF. Together with reference TRBV19 and TRBJ1-1, the CDR3 gives the full variable domain: DGGITQSPKYLFRKEGQNVTLSCEQNLNHDAMYWYRQDPGQGLRLIYYSQIVNDFQKGDIAEGYSVSREKKESFPLTVTSAQKNPTAFYLCASSISGGGNTEAFFGQGTRLTVV.

V gene TRBV3-1 (or the pseudogene TRBV3-2) combines with J gene TRBJ1-1; possible D gene TRBD1, 6 bases. V lost 6 bases and J 1 base, leaving 18 bases between the germline ends. The CDR3 has 16 amino acids. Germline CDR1 LGHDT, CDR2 YNNKEL (reference sequence). The CDR3 loop is CASRQTSGHPNTEAFF. CDR3 sequence (DNA): TGTGCCAGCAGACAAACGTCGGGACACCCGAACACTGAAGCTTTCTTT.

The gene calls are TRBV7-3 and TRBJ2-3; 8 bases are shared with TRBD2. Losses at the gene ends were 5 bases for V and 0 bases for J; bases not matched to a gene: 13. The CDR3 contains 18 residues. Germline-derived CDR1 and CDR2 are SGHTA and FQGTGA. The CDR3 DNA sequence: TGTGCCAGCAGCCTGTTGGGGCGGGGGGCCACTAGCACAGATACGCAGTATTTT. Its translation is CASSLLGRGATSTDTQYF.

The chain has TRBV6-2 or TRBV6-3 and TRBJ2-5; 13 nucleotides agree with TRBD2. Per germline, CDR1 MNHEY and CDR2 SVGEGT. The CDR3 contains 19 residues. V lost 2 bases and J lost 5; bases outside the gene matches: 14. CDR3 in DNA: TGTGCCAGCAGTTACCCAAAACGGACTAGCGGGGGAACTAGGGAGACCCAGTACTTC. It codes for CASSYPKRTSGGTRETQYF.